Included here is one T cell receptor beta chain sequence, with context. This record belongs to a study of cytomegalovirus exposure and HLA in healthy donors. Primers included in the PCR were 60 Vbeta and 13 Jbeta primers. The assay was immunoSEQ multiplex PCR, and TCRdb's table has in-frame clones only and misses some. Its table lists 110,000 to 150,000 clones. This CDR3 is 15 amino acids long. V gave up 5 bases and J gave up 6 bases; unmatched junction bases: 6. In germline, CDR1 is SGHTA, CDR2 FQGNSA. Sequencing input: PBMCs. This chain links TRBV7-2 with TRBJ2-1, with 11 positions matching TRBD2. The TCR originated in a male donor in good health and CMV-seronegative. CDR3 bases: TGTGCCAGCAGCCCCACTAGCGGGAGTCCCAATGAGCAGTTCTTC. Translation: CASSPTSGSPNEQFF.